The present T cell receptor (beta chain) was sequenced within a study of blood T cell repertoires in COVID-19. Across the whole study: Spain, Italy and the United States supplied samples that represented acute and convalescent COVID-19.

As originally analysed: Estimation of nucleated cell counts relied on the amplification of reference gene primers. The repertoire was sequenced with immunoSEQ multiplex PCR; TCRdb's copy has only in-frame clones and lacks some. Clonal size and the V and J genes are those of that table, whereas D and trimming came from the DNA. The sample carries some 66,000 clones, about 80% recorded once. Trimming at V came to 4 bases and at J to 3 bases, leaving 6 bases not matched to a gene. This CDR3 is 16 amino acids long. Germline CDR1 and CDR2: KGHSH and LQKENI. The clonotype comes from a woman aged 80 or older with acute or convalescent COVID-19. V gene TRBV18 combines with J gene TRBJ2-3, with 11 bases matching TRBD2. The sample was peripheral blood. This chain's CDR3 is CASSHTGLAATDTQYF. In DNA, the CDR3 is TGTGCCAGCTCACATACGGGACTAGCGGCAACAGATACGCAGTATTTT.